The 5 T cell receptor beta chains presented below share a single source sample, sequenced in a study of T cells in Graves' hyperthyroidism and ophthalmopathy. Researchers took RNA transcripts and amplified the TCR beta CDR3 regions from them. During a first-round RT-PCR of the TCR CDR3, the HTBI primer set was used. TCRdb re-called the multiplex PCR reads through MiXCR, storing one row per CDR3 protein. The sample consists of over 350,000 distinct CDR3 sequences, 14% to 15% of them appearing once. Specimen: blood. The receptors here all came from a man aged 18 to 29 with Graves' ophthalmopathy.

This clonotype was seen ten or more times. The chain has TRBV2 and TRBJ1-5; possible D gene TRBD1, 5 bases. Germline V CDR1 and CDR2: SNHLY, FYNNEI. Deletions cut 6 bases from V and 5 bases from J, with 14 bases between. The CDR3 loop spans 14 amino acids. The CDR3 nucleotides read TGTGCCAGCAGGGGGATTGGGGGTTATCAGCCCCAGCATTTT. This codes for CASRGIGGYQPQHF.

In this sample, this clonotype turned up many times. V is TRBV7-3 and J is TRBJ1-1; a weak D match, TRBD1 (6 bases). CDR1 is SGHTA and CDR2 is FQGTGA in the germline V gene. This CDR3 comprises 16 residues. Trimming stripped 5 bases from V and 0 bases from J, with 16 bases between. The CDR3 DNA follows: TGTGCCAGCAGCGTCCACCAGGGGCGGATGAACACTGAAGCTTTCTTT. It codes for CASSVHQGRMNTEAFF.

The sample holds many counts of this clonotype. The chain links TRBV6-2 or TRBV6-3 to TRBJ2-1; no reliable D call. V lost 1 base and J lost 9, with 25 bases in between. CDR3 size: 18 residues. From germline, CDR1 is MNHEY and CDR2 SVGEGT. The CDR3 DNA follows: TGTGCCAGCAGTTACTTCTTCTCTGCCTCAACACCCCTCAGTGAGCAGTTCTTC. This codes for CASSYFFSASTPLSEQFF.

This clonotype appeared once. A much larger clone is a single base away; this may be a read error. V is TRBV7-3 and J is TRBJ2-5; TRBD2 matches 7 bases. CDR3 size: 15 residues. V trimming: 3 bases; J trimming: 2 bases; junction bases outside the gene matches: 6. CDR1 and CDR2 from the germline V gene are SGHTA and FQGTGA. CDR3 in DNA: TGTGCCAGCAGCTTCGGGAGGAGGCGGCAAGAGACCCAGTACTTC. Amino acid sequence: CASSFGRRRQETQYF.

To note about this clonotype: A read error may explain this, as a much larger clone is one base away. CDR3 in DNA: TGTGCCAGCAACTTTTCCCGGAACACCGGGGAGCTGTTTTTT. Residues: CASNFSRNTGELFF. V usage is TRBV7-6 and J usage is TRBJ2-2; D unresolved. Between the trimmed V and J ends, which lost 7 bases and 1 base, there was a span of 10 bases. In germline, CDR1 is SGHVS, CDR2 FNYEAQ. The CDR3 is 14 residues long. Variable domain in full (rest from reference TRBV7-6 and TRBJ2-2): GAGVSQSPRYKVTKRGQDVALRCDPISGHVSLYWYRQALGQGPEFLTYFNYEAQQDKSGLPNDRFSAERPEGSISTLTIQRTEQRDSAMYRCASNFSRNTGELFFGEGSRLTVL.